Below are 5 T cell receptor beta chains sequenced from a single sample in a study of blood T cells in healthy people across ages. Then a second PCR, running about 6 to 12 cycles, was carried out with a sample-barcoded 5' primer and a J-beta primer mix. TCRdb ran MiXCR on the 5' RACE reads and lists one entry per CDR3 protein. This table holds 1.4 million to 1.5 million distinct CDR3 sequences, roughly 40% found once. The sample taken for sequencing was blood. Receptor source: a woman aged 18-29 years in good health.

This clonotype was recorded many times. The gene calls are TRBV3-1 and TRBJ2-3; D is ambiguous. Between the trimmed V and J ends, which lost 1 base and 9 bases, there was a span of 5 bases. This CDR3 spans 11 amino acids. Germline CDR1 is LGHDT and CDR2 is YNNKEL (reference sequence). CDR3 sequence: CASSQVGTQYF. CDR3 nucleotides: TGTGCCAGCAGCCAAGTGGGGACGCAGTATTTT.

The chain links TRBV27 to TRBJ2-3, with TRBD1 matching 7 bases. Germline V gene sequence: CDR1 MNHEY, CDR2 SMNVEV (reference sequence). V was clipped by 3 bases and J by 5 bases; unmatched bases: 5. The CDR3 totals 14 residues. CDR3 region: CASSFLDRQDTQYF. DNA of the CDR3: TGTGCCAGCAGTTTCCTGGACAGGCAAGATACGCAGTATTTT.

This rearrangement joins TRBV20-1 to TRBJ1-6, with D possibly being TRBD1 (6 bases). Germline V gene data show CDR1 as DFQATT and CDR2 as SNEGSKA (reference sequence). The CDR3 has 14 residues. The V and J ends lost 5 bases and 7 bases respectively, with 15 bases between them. The CDR3: CSAGKGHNNSPLHF. Written as DNA, the CDR3 is TGCAGTGCTGGGAAGGGACATAACAATTCACCCCTCCACTTT.

In its sample, this clonotype was seen many times. The chain carries TRBV28 and TRBJ2-7, with D uncertain. V shed 0 bases and J shed 2 bases, with 11 bases lying between them. This CDR3 comprises 15 residues. Germline values: CDR1 MDHEN, CDR2 SYDVKM. Here the CDR3 reads CASSLWRGGAYEQYF. DNA for the CDR3: TGTGCCAGCAGTTTATGGCGAGGTGGTGCCTACGAGCAGTACTTC. The full variable domain, its missing parts supplied by reference TRBV28 and TRBJ2-7, is DVKVTQSSRYLVKRTGEKVFLECVQDMDHENMFWYRQDPGLGLRLIYFSYDVKMKEKGDIPEGYSVSREKKERFSLILESASTNQTSMYLCASSLWRGGAYEQYFGPGTRLTVT.

The chain has TRBV10-2 and TRBJ2-7; TRBD1 matches at 7 bases. V trimming: 6 bases; J trimming: 3 bases; junction bases outside the gene matches: 5. Germline V gene data show CDR1 as WSHSY and CDR2 as SAAADI. The CDR3 sequence is 13 residues long. This chain's CDR3 is CASSGTAHYEQYF. The CDR3 DNA is TGCGCCAGCAGCGGGACAGCTCACTACGAGCAGTACTTC.